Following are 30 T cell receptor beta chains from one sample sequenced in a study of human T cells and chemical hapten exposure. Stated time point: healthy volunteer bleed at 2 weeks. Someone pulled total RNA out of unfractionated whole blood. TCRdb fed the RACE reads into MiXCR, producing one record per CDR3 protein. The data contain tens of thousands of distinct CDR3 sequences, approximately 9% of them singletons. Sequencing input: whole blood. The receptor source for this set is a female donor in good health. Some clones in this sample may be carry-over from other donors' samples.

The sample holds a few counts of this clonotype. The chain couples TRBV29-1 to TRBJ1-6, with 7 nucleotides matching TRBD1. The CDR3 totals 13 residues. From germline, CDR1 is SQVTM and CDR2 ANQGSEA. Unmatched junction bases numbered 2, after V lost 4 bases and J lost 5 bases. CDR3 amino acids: CSVVTGNNSPLHF. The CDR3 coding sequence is TGCAGCGTTGTGACAGGGAATAATTCACCCCTCCACTTT.

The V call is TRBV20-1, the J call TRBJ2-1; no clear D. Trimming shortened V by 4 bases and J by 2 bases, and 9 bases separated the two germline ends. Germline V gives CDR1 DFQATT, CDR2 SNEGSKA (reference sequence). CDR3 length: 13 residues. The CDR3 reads CSAIHPTYNEQFF. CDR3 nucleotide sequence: TGCAGTGCTATTCACCCAACCTACAATGAGCAGTTCTTC.

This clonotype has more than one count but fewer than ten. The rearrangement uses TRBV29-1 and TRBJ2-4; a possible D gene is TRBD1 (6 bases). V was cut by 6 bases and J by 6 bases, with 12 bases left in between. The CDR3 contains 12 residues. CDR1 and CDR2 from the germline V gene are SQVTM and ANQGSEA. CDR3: CSVWTVTNIQYF. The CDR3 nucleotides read TGCAGCGTCTGGACAGTCACAAACATTCAGTACTTC. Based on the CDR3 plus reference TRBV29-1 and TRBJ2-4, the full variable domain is SAVISQKPSRDICQRGTSLTIQCQVDSQVTMMFWYRQQPGQSLTLIATANQGSEATYESGFVIDKFPISRPNLTFSTLTVSNMSPEDSSIYLCSVWTVTNIQYFGAGTRLSVL.

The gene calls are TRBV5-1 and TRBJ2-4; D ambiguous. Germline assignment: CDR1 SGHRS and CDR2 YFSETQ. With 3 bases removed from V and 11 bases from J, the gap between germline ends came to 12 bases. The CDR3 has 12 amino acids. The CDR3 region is CASSSGRILQYF. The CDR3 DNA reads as TGCGCCAGCAGCTCCGGACGGATCCTTCAGTACTTC.

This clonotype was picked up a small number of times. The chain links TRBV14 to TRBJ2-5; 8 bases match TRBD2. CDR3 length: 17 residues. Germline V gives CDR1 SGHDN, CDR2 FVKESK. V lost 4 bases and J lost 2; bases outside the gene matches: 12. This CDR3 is CASSLLAGTPIQETQYF. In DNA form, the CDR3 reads TGTGCCAGCAGCCTATTAGCGGGGACTCCTATTCAAGAGACCCAGTACTTC.

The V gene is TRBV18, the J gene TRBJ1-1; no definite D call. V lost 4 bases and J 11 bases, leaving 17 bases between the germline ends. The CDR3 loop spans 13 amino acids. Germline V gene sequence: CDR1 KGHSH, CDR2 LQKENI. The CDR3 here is CASSLRADFVAFF. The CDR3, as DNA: TGTGCCAGCTCACTAAGGGCAGATTTTGTGGCTTTCTTT.

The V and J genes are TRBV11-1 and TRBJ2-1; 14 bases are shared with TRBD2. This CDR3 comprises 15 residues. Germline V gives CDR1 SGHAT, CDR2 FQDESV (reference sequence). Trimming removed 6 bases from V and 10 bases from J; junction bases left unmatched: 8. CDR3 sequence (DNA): TGTGCCAGCAGTCCGGGACTAGCGGGAGCAGGCGAGCAGTTCTTC. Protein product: CASSPGLAGAGEQFF.

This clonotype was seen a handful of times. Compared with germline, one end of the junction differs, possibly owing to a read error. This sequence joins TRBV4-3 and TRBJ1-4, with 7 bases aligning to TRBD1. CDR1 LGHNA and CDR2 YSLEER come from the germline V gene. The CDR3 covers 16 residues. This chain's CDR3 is CASSQEWRQGEEKLFF. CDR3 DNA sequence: TGTGCCAGCAGCCAAGAATGGAGACAGGGAGAGGAAAAACTGTTTTTT.

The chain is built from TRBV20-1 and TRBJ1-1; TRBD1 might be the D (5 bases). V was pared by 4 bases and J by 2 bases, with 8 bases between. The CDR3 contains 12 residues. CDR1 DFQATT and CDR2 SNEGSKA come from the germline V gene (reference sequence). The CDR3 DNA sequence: TGCAGTGCTATAAGGGGAAACACTGAAGCTTTCTTT. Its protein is CSAIRGNTEAFF.

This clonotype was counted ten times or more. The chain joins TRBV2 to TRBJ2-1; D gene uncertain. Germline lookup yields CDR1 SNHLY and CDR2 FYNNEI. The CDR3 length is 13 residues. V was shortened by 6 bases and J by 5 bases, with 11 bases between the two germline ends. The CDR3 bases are TGTGCCAGCAGACGCCAGGCGAACAATGAGCAGTTCTTC. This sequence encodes CASRRQANNEQFF.

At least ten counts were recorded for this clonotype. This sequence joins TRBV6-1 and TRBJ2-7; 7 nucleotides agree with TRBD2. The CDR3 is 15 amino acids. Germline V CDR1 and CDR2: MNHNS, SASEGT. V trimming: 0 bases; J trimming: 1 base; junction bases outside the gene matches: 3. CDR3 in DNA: TGTGCCAGCAGTGAAGCAGGCGGGAGTTCCTACGAGCAGTACTTC. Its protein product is CASSEAGGSSYEQYF.

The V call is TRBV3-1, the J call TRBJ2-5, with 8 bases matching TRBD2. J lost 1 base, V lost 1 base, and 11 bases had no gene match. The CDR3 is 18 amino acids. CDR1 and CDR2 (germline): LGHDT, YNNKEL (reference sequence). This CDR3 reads CASSQALGPGGPQETQYF. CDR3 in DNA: TGTGCCAGCAGCCAAGCCTTGGGGCCGGGAGGGCCCCAAGAGACCCAGTACTTC.

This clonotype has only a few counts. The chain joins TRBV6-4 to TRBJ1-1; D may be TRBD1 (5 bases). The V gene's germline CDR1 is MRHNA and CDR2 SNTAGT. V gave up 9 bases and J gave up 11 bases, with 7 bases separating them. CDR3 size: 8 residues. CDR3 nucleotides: TGTGCCAGTGGGGGGGCTTTCTTT. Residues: CASGGAFF.

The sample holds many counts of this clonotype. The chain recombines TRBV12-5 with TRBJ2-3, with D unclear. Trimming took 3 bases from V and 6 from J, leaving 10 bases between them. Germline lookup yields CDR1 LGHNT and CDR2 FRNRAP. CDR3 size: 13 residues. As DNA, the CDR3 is TGTGCTAGTGGTTTTGACGCCACGGATACGCAGTATTTT. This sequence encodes CASGFDATDTQYF.

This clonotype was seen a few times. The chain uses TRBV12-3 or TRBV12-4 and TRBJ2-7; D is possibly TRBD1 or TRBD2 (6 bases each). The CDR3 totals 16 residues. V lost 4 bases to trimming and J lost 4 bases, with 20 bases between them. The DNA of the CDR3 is TGTGCCAGCAGTTCGATTGACCCGGGGGCAGGGTACGAGCAGTACTTC. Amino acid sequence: CASSSIDPGAGYEQYF.

The CDR3 loop reads CASSPSERSHGYTF. CDR3 DNA sequence: TGTGCCAGCAGCCCCTCCGAGCGCAGCCACGGCTACACCTTC. V is TRBV7-2 and J is TRBJ1-2; D is uncertain. The CDR3 is 14 residues long. Germline lookup yields CDR1 SGHTA and CDR2 FQGNSA. The V end lost 5 bases, the J end lost 8 bases, and 18 bases lay between the germline ends.

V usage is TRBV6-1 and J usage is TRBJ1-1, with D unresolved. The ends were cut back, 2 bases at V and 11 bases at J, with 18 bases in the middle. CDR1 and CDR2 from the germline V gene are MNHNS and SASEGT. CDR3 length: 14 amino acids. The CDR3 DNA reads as TGTGCCAGCAGTGAATTCGGTCCTGACCTTAGTGCTTTCTTT. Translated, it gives CASSEFGPDLSAFF.

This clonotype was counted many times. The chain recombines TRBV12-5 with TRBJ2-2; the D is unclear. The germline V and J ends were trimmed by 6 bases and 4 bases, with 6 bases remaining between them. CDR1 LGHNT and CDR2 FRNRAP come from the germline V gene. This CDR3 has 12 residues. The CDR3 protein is CASGRGTGELFF. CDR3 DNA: TGTGCTAGTGGCCGTGGCACCGGGGAGCTGTTTTTT.

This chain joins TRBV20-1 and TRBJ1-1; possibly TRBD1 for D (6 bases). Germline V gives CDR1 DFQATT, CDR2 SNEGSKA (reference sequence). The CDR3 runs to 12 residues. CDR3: CRTGPMNTEAFF. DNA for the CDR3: TGCAGGACAGGCCCCATGAACACTGAAGCTTTCTTT.

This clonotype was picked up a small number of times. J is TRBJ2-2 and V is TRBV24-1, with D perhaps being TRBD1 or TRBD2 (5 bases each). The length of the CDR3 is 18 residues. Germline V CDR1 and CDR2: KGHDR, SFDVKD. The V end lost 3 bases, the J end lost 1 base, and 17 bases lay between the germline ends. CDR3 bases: TGTGCCACCAGTGATACGTATCCGGGGACGGAGAACACCGGGGAGCTGTTTTTT. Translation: CATSDTYPGTENTGELFF.

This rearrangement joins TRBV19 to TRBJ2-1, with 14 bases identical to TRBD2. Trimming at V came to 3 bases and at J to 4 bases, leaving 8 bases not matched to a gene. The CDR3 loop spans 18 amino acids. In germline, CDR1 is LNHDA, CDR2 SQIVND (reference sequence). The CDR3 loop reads CASSIPPRTSGGYNEQFF. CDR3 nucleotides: TGTGCCAGTAGTATTCCCCCTCGGACTAGCGGGGGGTACAATGAGCAGTTCTTC.

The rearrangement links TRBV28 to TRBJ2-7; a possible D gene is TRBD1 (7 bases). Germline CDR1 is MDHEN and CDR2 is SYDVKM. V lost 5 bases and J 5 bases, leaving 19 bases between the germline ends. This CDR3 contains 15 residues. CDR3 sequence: CASSRGGRGEDEQYF. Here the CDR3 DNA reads TGTGCCAGCAGTCGGGGAGGCAGGGGGGAGGACGAGCAGTACTTC. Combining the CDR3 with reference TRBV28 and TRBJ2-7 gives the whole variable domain DVKVTQSSRYLVKRTGEKVFLECVQDMDHENMFWYRQDPGLGLRLIYFSYDVKMKEKGDIPEGYSVSREKKERFSLILESASTNQTSMYLCASSRGGRGEDEQYFGPGTRLTVT.

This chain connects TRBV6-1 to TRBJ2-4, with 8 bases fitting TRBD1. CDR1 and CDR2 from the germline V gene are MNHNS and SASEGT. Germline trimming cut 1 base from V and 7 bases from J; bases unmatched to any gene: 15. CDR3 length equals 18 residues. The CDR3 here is CASSEEGGSGGWLNIQYF. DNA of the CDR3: TGTGCCAGCAGTGAAGAGGGAGGATCAGGGGGCTGGTTGAACATTCAGTACTTC.

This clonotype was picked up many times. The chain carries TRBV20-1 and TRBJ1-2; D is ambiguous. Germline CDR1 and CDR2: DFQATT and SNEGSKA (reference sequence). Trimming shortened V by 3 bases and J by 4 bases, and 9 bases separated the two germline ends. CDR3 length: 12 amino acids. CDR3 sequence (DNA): TGCAGTGCTAGTCGGGTTGGCTATGGCTACACCTTC. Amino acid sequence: CSASRVGYGYTF.

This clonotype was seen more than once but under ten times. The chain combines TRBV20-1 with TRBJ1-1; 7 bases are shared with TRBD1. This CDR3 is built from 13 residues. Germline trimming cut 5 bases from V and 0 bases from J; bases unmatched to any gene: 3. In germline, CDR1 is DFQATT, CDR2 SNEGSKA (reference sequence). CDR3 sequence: CSAGQDLNTEAFF. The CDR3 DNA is TGCAGTGCTGGACAGGACTTGAACACTGAAGCTTTCTTT.

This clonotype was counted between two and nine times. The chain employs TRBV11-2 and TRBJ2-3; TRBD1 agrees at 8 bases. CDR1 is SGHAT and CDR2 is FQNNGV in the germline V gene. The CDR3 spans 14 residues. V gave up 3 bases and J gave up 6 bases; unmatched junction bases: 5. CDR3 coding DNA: TGTGCCAGCAGCTTGGACAGGGCTTTTGATACGCAGTATTTT. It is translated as CASSLDRAFDTQYF.

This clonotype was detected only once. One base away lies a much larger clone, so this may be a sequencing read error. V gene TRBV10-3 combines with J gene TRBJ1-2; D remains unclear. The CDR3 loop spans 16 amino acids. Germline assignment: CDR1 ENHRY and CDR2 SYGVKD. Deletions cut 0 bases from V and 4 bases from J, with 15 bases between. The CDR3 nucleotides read TGTGCCATCAGTGAGTCATCAGGAGGGTTGGGCTATGGCTACACCTTC. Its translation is CAISESSGGLGYGYTF.

The CDR3 region is CASSRGPAGELFF. CDR3 nucleotide sequence: TGTGCCAGCAGTAGGGGGCCGGCGGGAGAACTGTTTTTT. V gene TRBV2 combines with J gene TRBJ1-4; 7 bases map to TRBD1. V lost 5 bases, J lost 12 bases, and 9 bases stayed unmatched. The CDR3 has 13 amino acids. Germline loops: CDR1 SNHLY, CDR2 FYNNEI. The variable domain in full, completed from reference TRBV2 and TRBJ1-4, reads EPEVTQTPSHQVTQMGQEVILRCVPISNHLYFYWYRQILGQKVEFLVSFYNNEISEKSEIFDDQFSVERPDGSNFTLKIRSTKLEDSAMYFCASSRGPAGELFFGSGTQLSVL.

This chain's CDR3 is CASSPIGQAYGYTF. CDR3 bases: TGCGCCAGCAGTCCGATCGGACAGGCCTATGGCTACACCTTC. The chain has TRBV4-1 and TRBJ1-2; TRBD1 aligns across 7 bases. The CDR3 contains 14 residues. Germline values: CDR1 MGHRA, CDR2 YSYEKL. V gave up 6 bases and J gave up 4 bases; unmatched junction bases: 8.

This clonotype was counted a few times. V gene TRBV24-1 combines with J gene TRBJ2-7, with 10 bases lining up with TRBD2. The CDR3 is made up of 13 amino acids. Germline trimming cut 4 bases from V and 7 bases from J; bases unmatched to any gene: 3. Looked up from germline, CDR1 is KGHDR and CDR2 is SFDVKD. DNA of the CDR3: TGTGCCACCAGTGAACTAGCGGGACGGGAGCAGTACTTC. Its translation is CATSELAGREQYF.